A single sample gave rise to the 7 T cell receptor beta chains below, sequenced in a study of human T cells and chemical hapten exposure. The time point here: patch test 2, 6 weeks after DPC sensitization. Treatment defined: therapeutic diphenylcyclopropenone sensitization with weekly scalp DPC. Using its own MiXCR run on the RACE reads, TCRdb lists one record per CDR3 protein. Of about 54,000 distinct CDR3 sequences listed, more than 9% are singletons. Here the sequenced sample was whole blood, taken in connection with sensitization to the hapten diphenylcyclopropenone (DPC). These receptors were obtained from a woman in her 50s with alopecia areata. Some clones in this sample may be carry-over from other donors' samples.

This clonotype was detected a few times. V and J are TRBV7-9 and TRBJ2-3, with D possibly being TRBD1 or TRBD2 (5 bases each). Germline CDR1 SEHNR, CDR2 FQNEAQ (reference sequence). Deletions cut 8 bases from V and 0 bases from J, with 15 bases between. There are 15 residues in the CDR3. The CDR3 sequence: CASPLERDSTDTQYF. The CDR3, as DNA: TGTGCCAGCCCCCTAGAACGGGACAGCACAGATACGCAGTATTTT. The whole variable domain, filled in from reference TRBV7-9 and TRBJ2-3, reads DTGVSQNPRHKITKRGQNVTFRCDPISEHNRLYWYRQTLGQGPEFLTYFQNEAQLEKSRLLSDRFSAERPKGSFSTLEIQRTEQGDSAMYLCASPLERDSTDTQYFGPGTRLTVL.

This clonotype was picked up many times. The V gene is TRBV6-5, the J gene TRBJ1-2; D gene uncertain. Germline V gives CDR1 MNHEY, CDR2 SVGAGI. Trimming removed 2 bases at V and 14 bases at J, with 12 bases between. The CDR3 loop spans 11 amino acids. CDR3 in DNA: TGTGCCAGCAGTTACCGCGGAACCTCGACCTTC. Its protein product is CASSYRGTSTF.

This clonotype came up a few times. The V call is TRBV19, the J call TRBJ1-4; 9 bases are a match to TRBD1. J lost 4 bases, V lost 3 bases, and 3 bases had no gene match. The CDR3 covers 15 residues. Germline loops: CDR1 LNHDA, CDR2 SQIVND (reference sequence). CDR3 coding DNA: TGTGCCAGTAGTATCGGGGGACAGGGTAATGAAAAACTGTTTTTT. Amino acids: CASSIGGQGNEKLFF.

This clonotype has just a few counts. The genes are TRBV10-2 and TRBJ1-2; D gene unclear. Germline V lookup: CDR1 WSHSY, CDR2 SAAADI. V lost 5 bases, J lost 3 bases, and 10 bases lay in between. The CDR3 consists of 13 residues. The CDR3 reads CASSQDGDYGYTF. The CDR3 DNA is TGCGCCAGCAGTCAGGACGGAGACTATGGCTACACCTTC.

This clonotype was detected many times. CDR3 loop: CASSYEGPGPNQPQHF. The CDR3, as DNA: TGTGCCAGCAGCTATGAGGGCCCCGGGCCCAATCAGCCCCAGCATTTT. This sequence joins TRBV6-5 and TRBJ1-5; D is unclear. Germline V gene sequence: CDR1 MNHEY, CDR2 SVGAGI. CDR3 length equals 16 residues. V lost 6 bases, J lost 3 bases, and 18 bases lay in between.

The rearrangement joins TRBV5-5 to TRBJ1-1; no reliable D call. The CDR3 is made up of 13 amino acids. The germline V gene encodes CDR1 SGHKS and CDR2 YYEKEE (reference sequence). The V end lost 4 bases, the J end lost 4 bases, and 11 bases lay between the germline ends. The CDR3: CASSTTRSTEAFF. The CDR3 nucleotides read TGTGCCAGCAGCACTACGAGGAGCACTGAAGCTTTCTTT. The full variable domain, with the rest looked up from reference TRBV5-5 and TRBJ1-1, is DAGVTQSPTHLIKTRGQQVTLRCSPISGHKSVSWYQQVLGQGPQFIFQYYEKEERGRGNFPDRFSARQFPNYSSELNVNALLLGDSALYLCASSTTRSTEAFFGQGTRLTVV.

There are a few counts of this clonotype. The chain couples TRBV7-9 to TRBJ2-2; the match to TRBD2 covers 9 bases. CDR3 size: 18 residues. Germline trimming cut 5 bases from V and 1 base from J; bases unmatched to any gene: 11. Germline V gene data show CDR1 as SEHNR and CDR2 as FQNEAQ (reference sequence). The chain's CDR3 is CASSPALGAGGNTGELFF. CDR3 in DNA: TGTGCCAGCAGCCCAGCCCTAGGAGCGGGAGGGAACACCGGGGAGCTGTTTTTT. Full variable domain (remainder filled in from reference TRBV7-9 and TRBJ2-2): DTGVSQNPRHKITKRGQNVTFRCDPISEHNRLYWYRQTLGQGPEFLTYFQNEAQLEKSRLLSDRFSAERPKGSFSTLEIQRTEQGDSAMYLCASSPALGAGGNTGELFFGEGSRLTVL.